This T cell receptor (beta chain) was captured by sequencing in a study of sequential checkpoint blockade in melanoma. On this clone: No antigen is known for it.

This table comes from immunoSEQ multiplex PCR, and its TCRdb copy is limited to in-frame clones, with some not included. Of 20,000 to 25,000 clones detected, roughly 27% appear once; the ten largest clones hold 6.7%. The treatment: randomized to nivolumab then ipilimumab (arm A) or the reverse (arm B). The CDR3 is 15 residues long. Trimming cost V 5 bases and J 9 bases; bases outside gene matches: 15. Germline V gene lookup returns CDR1 LNHDA and CDR2 SQIVND (reference sequence). Study conclusions and caveats: Response in arm A was associated with pretreatment TIL clonality.

The chain is built from TRBV19 and TRBJ2-7, with 8 bases matching TRBD1. The sequenced sample was tumor tissue (inferred from file names), obtained from a patient given nivolumab and ipilimumab in sequence. The TCR was taken from a human donor with melanoma. This chain's CDR3 is CASSQGQGSPNGQYF. The DNA for the CDR3 is TGTGCCAGTAGTCAAGGACAGGGTAGCCCTAACGGGCAGTACTTC.